This T cell receptor (beta chain) was sequenced during a study of shared clonotypes between healthy human individuals. The wider study: In total, the donors were two women and a few men aged 18 to 49.

Each sorted subset replicate got 200 ng genomic DNA, 30,000 or so genomes. The protocol was immunoSEQ multiplex PCR, while the TCRdb copy is restricted to in-frame clones and leaves out a portion. This table holds under 750,000 clones, about two thirds found once. Sequenced material: memory CD4+ T cells sorted from blood. Documented subset: CD45RA-negative fraction. The clonotype comes from a woman in her 30s in good health.

CDR3 loop: CASSRKTVGRSEDYGYTF. The DNA for the CDR3 is TGTGCCAGCAGCCGGAAAACGGTGGGCAGATCAGAGGACTATGGCTACACCTTC. V gene TRBV11-2 combines with J gene TRBJ1-2, with D hard to call. From germline, CDR1 is SGHAT and CDR2 FQNNGV. This CDR3 contains 18 residues. The V end lost 5 bases, the J end lost 3 bases, and 25 bases lay between the germline ends.